Listed here is a single T cell receptor beta chain. The data are from a study of blood T cell repertoires in COVID-19. Study-wide background: T cells, B-cell-depleted T cells, or PBMCs supplied cDNA or gDNA.

Germline lookup yields CDR1 SGHRS and CDR2 YFSETQ. With V trimmed by 4 bases and J by 1 base, 10 bases remained unmatched. This CDR3 is 16 amino acids long. The protocol was immunoSEQ multiplex PCR, while the TCRdb copy is restricted to in-frame clones and leaves out a portion. The sample has some 120,000 clones; about nine tenths are singletons. The sequenced material came from peripheral blood. This clonotype originated in a human donor with active COVID-19. The donor label of this sample is uncertain. The chain recombines TRBV5-1 with TRBJ2-7, with 8 bases that match TRBD1. Here the CDR3 reads CASSISGTGDSYEQYF. The CDR3, as DNA: TGCGCCAGCAGCATTTCCGGGACAGGCGATTCCTACGAGCAGTACTTC.